The source of this T cell receptor beta chain is a study of blood T cell repertoires in COVID-19. Across the whole study: Donors in the United States, Italy and Spain gave samples during acute or convalescent COVID-19. Nucleic acid was either cDNA or gDNA, and it came from T cells, B-cell-depleted T cells, or PBMCs.

Original handling: Scientists estimated how many nucleated cells there were by amplifying reference gene primers. The assay was immunoSEQ multiplex PCR, and TCRdb's table has in-frame clones only and misses some. The V and J calls and clone size come from that table; D and trimming were worked out from the DNA. The sample has about 36,000 clones; about three quarters are singletons. The CDR3 is 12 amino acids. Germline V CDR1 and CDR2: MDHEN, SYDVKM. V lost 6 bases to trimming and J lost 8 bases, with 12 bases between them. The sequence was collected from a man aged 60 to 75 with active COVID-19. The gene calls are TRBV28 and TRBJ2-3; perhaps TRBD2 as D (5 bases). Sample: peripheral blood. The CDR3 nucleotides read TGTGCCAGCAGGGGCTACGAGGGTACGCAGTATTTT. The encoded protein is CASRGYEGTQYF.